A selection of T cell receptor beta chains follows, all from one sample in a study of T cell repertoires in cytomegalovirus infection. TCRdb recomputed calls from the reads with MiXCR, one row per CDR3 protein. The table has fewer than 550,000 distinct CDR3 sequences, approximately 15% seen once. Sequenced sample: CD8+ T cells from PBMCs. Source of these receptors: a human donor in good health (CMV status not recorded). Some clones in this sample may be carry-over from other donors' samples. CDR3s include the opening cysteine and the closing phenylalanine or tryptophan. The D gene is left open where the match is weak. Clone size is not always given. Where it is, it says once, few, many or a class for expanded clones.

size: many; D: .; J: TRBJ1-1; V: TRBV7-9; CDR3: CASSFFPRQDNTEAFF; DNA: TGTGCCAGCAGCTTCTTCCCTAGACAGGACAACACTGAAGCTTTCTTT
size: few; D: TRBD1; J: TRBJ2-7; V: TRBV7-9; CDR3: CASRLDRDEQYF; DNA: TGTGCCAGCAGACTCGACAGGGACGAGCAGTACTTC
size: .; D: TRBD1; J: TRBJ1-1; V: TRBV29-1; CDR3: CSVDDRGREGPTEAFF; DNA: TGCAGCGTTGATGACAGGGGGAGAGAGGGACCCACTGAAGCTTTCTTT
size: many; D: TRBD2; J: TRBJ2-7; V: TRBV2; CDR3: CASSELAGGGEQYF; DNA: TGTGCCAGCAGTGAATTAGCGGGAGGAGGGGAGCAGTACTTC
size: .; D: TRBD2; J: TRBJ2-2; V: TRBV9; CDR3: CASSLPRDYANTGELFF; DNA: TGTGCCAGCAGCTTACCACGGGACTACGCGAACACCGGGGAGCTGTTTTTT
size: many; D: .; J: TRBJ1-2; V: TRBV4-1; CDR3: CASSKSSRSRLDGYTF; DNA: TGCGCCAGCAGCAAATCTTCTCGAAGCAGGCTGGATGGCTACACCTTC
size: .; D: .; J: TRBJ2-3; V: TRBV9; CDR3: CASSVKPDTQYF; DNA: TGTGCCAGCAGCGTAAAACCAGATACGCAGTATTTT
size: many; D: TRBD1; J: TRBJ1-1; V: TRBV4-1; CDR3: CASSQEQGANTEAFF; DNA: TGCGCCAGCAGCCAAGAGCAGGGGGCGAACACTGAAGCTTTCTTT
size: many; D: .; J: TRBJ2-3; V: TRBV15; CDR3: CATRGGDRDTQYF; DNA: TGTGCCACCAGGGGGGGCGATCGGGATACGCAGTATTTT
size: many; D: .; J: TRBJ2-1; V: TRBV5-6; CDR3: CASSLWPGEYRRNEQFF; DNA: TGTGCCAGCAGCTTGTGGCCGGGGGAGTATCGACGTAATGAGCAGTTCTTC
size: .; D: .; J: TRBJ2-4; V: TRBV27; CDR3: CASTYNSGAKNIQYF; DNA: TGTGCCAGCACTTATAATTCGGGGGCCAAAAACATTCAGTACTTC
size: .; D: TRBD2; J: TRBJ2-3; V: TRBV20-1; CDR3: CSAFGLAANTDTQYF; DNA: TGCAGTGCTTTTGGACTAGCGGCGAACACAGATACGCAGTATTTT
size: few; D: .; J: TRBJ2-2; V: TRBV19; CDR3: CASSIDQVTGELFF; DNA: TGTGCCAGTAGTATAGATCAAGTCACCGGGGAGCTGTTTTTT
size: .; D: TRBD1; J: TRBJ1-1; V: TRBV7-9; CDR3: CASPGQVRGTEAFF; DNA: TGTGCCAGCCCCGGACAGGTGAGAGGCACTGAAGCTTTCTTT
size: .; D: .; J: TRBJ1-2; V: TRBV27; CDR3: CASSLSSGGYGGYTF; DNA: TGTGCCAGCAGTTTATCTTCCGGGGGCTATGGTGGCTACACCTTC
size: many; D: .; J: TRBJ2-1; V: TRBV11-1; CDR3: CASSLAFTAYNEQFF; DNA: TGTGCCAGCAGCTTAGCGTTTACAGCCTACAATGAGCAGTTCTTC
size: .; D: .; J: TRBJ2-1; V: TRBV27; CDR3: CASTSALYNEQFF; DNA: TGTGCCAGCACCTCCGCCCTCTACAATGAGCAGTTCTTC
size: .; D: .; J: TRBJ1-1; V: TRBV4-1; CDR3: CASSQGQRAFF; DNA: TGCGCCAGCAGCCAAGGACAGCGAGCTTTCTTT
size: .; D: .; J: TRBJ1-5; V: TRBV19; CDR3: CASSLRPPPNQPQHF; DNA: TGTGCCAGTAGCCTTCGCCCCCCACCTAATCAGCCCCAGCATTTT
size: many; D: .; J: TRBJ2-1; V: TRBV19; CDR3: CASSIVDSSYNEQFF; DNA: TGTGCCAGTAGTATAGTGGACAGCTCCTACAATGAGCAGTTCTTC
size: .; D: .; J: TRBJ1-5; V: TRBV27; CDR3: CASKLSGRGRNQPQHF; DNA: TGTGCCAGCAAGTTAAGTGGGCGCGGAAGGAATCAGCCCCAGCATTTT
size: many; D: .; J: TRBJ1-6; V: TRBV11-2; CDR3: CASSSAPRENSPLHF; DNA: TGTGCCAGCAGCTCCGCGCCTAGAGAGAATTCACCCCTCCACTTT
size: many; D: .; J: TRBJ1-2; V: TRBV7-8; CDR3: CASSLGAETNYGYTF; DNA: TGTGCCAGCAGCTTGGGGGCAGAGACTAACTATGGCTACACCTTC
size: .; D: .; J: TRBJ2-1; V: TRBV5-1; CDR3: CASREDQNYNEQFF; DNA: TGCGCCAGCAGAGAGGACCAGAACTACAATGAGCAGTTCTTC
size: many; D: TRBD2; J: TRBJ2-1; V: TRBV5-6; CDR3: CASSLGTSGHNEQFF; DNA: TGTGCCAGCAGCTTGGGGACTAGCGGGCACAATGAGCAGTTCTTC
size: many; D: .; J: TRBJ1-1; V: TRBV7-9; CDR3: CASSHTTRQTEAFF; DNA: TGTGCCAGCAGCCACACTACTCGACAAACTGAAGCTTTCTTT
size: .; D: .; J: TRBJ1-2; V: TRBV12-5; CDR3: CASGLGQPVYGYTF; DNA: TGTGCTAGTGGTCTCGGACAGCCGGTTTATGGCTACACCTTC
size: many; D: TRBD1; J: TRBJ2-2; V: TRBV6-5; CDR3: CASTQPRTGSRSGELFF; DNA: TGTGCCAGCACCCAACCTCGGACAGGGAGCCGCTCCGGGGAGCTGTTTTTT
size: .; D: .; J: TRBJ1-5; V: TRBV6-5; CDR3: CASSRGGAGNQPQHF; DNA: TGTGCCAGCAGTCGGGGGGGGGCGGGCAATCAGCCCCAGCATTTT
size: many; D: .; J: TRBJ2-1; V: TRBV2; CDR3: CASSDFLRQPNEQFF; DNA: TGTGCCAGCAGTGATTTTTTGAGACAGCCCAATGAGCAGTTCTTC
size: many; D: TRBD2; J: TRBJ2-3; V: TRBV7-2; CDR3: CASSSLTIAGGSQYF; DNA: TGTGCCAGCAGTTCCTTGACCATAGCGGGAGGCTCGCAGTATTTT
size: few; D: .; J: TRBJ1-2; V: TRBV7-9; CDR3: CASSTGALRGGYTF; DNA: TGTGCCAGCAGCACCGGGGCCCTACGGGGTGGCTACACCTTC
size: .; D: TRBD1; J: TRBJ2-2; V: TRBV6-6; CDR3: CASSEGQDRTGELFF; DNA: TGTGCCAGCAGCGAAGGACAGGATCGCACCGGGGAGCTGTTTTTT
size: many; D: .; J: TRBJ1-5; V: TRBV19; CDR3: CASRQGLGSNQPQHF; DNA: TGTGCCAGTAGGCAGGGGTTGGGGAGCAATCAGCCCCAGCATTTT
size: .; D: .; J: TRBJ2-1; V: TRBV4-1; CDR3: CASSQGLLSPLDEQFF; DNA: TGCGCCAGCAGCCAAGGACTTTTATCCCCCCTCGATGAGCAGTTCTTC
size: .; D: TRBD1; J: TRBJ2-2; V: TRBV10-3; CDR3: CATRDRDTGELFF; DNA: TGTGCCACCCGGGACAGGGACACCGGGGAGCTGTTTTTT
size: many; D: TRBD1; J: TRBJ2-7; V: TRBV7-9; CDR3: CASSKRDRGNSYEQYF; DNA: TGTGCCAGCAGCAAGCGGGACAGGGGAAACTCCTACGAGCAGTACTTC